This T cell receptor (beta chain) stems from a study of T cells after posttransplantation cyclophosphamide. This clone was detected ten times or more. A marrow graft followed busulfan-fludarabine conditioning, with cyclophosphamide on days +3 and +4. Libraries were prepared by immunoSEQ multiplex PCR; TCRdb keeps only in-frame clonotypes and omits some of them. The sample includes some 18,000 clones, none of them occurring once. The material was PBMCs, obtained after allogeneic stem cell transplant with posttransplant cyclophosphamide. This TCR came from a female patient younger than 45 who received an allogeneic stem cell transplant from a related donor, was CMV-positive, and had no GVHD. Some T cells may arise from the graft donor.

The CDR3 DNA follows: TGTGCCAGCAGCGCCGGGACAGGGGGATACAATGAGCAGTTCTTC. Its protein is CASSAGTGGYNEQFF. The chain recombines TRBV11-3 with TRBJ2-1; 11 positions match TRBD1. Germline V CDR1 and CDR2: SGHNT, YENEEA. The CDR3 spans 15 residues. The V gene end was trimmed by 5 bases and the J gene end by 4 bases; junction bases not matched to a gene: 4.